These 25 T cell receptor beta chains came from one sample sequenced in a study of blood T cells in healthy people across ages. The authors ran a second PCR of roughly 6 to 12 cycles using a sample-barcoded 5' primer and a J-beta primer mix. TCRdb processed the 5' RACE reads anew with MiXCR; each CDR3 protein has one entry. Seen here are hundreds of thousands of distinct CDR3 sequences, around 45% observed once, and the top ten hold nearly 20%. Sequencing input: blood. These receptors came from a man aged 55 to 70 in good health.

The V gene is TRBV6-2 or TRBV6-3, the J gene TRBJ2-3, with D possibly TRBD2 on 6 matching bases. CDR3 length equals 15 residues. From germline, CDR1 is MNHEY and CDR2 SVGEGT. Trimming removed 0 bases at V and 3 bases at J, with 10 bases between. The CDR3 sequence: CASSYSGGWTDTQYF. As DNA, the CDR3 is TGTGCCAGCAGTTACTCCGGGGGATGGACAGATACGCAGTATTTT.

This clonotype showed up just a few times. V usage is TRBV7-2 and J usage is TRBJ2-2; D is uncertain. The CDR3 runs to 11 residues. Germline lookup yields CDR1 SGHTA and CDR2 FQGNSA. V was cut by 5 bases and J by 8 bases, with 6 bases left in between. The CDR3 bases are TGTGCCAGCAGCCCCGTGGGGGAGCTGTTTTTT. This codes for CASSPVGELFF. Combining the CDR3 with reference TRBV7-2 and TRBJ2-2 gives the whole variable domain GAGVSQSPSNKVTEKGKDVELRCDPISGHTALYWYRQSLGQGLEFLIYFQGNSAPDKSGLPSDRFSAERTGGSVSTLTIQRTQQEDSAVYLCASSPVGELFFGEGSRLTVL.

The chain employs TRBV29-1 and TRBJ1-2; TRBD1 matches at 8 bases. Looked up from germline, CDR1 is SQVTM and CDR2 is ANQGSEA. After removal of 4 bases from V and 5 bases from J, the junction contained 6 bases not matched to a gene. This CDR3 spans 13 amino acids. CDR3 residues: CSVGGTGAYGYTF. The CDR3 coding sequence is TGCAGCGTTGGAGGGACAGGAGCTTATGGCTACACCTTC. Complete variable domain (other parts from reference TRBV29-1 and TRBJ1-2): SAVISQKPSRDICQRGTSLTIQCQVDSQVTMMFWYRQQPGQSLTLIATANQGSEATYESGFVIDKFPISRPNLTFSTLTVSNMSPEDSSIYLCSVGGTGAYGYTFGSGTRLTVV.

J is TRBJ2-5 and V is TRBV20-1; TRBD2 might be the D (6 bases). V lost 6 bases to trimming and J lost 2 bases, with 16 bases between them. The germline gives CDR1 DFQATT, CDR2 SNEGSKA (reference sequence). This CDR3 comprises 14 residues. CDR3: CSAPIGTPQETQYF. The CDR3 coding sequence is TGCAGTGCCCCCATAGGGACTCCGCAAGAGACCCAGTACTTC.

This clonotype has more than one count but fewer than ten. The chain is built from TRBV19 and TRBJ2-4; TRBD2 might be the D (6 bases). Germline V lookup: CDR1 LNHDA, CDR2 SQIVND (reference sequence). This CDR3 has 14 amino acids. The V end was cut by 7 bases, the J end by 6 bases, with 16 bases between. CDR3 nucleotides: TGTGCCAGTACCGCGGCGGGGCCGACAAACATTCAGTACTTC. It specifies CASTAAGPTNIQYF.

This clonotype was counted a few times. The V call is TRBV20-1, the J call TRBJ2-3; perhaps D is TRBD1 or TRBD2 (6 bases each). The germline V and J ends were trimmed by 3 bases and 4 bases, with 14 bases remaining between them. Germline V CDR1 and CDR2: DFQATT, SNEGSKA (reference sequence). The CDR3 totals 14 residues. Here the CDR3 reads CSARPARGADTQYF. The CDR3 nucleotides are TGCAGTGCTAGGCCCGCGAGGGGGGCAGATACGCAGTATTTT.

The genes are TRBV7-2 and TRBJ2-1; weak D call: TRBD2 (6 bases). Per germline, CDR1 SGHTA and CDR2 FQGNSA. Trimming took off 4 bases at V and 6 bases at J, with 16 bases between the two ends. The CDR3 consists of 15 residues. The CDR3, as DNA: TGTGCCAGCAGCTCCGGGAGCGGCTTTTTCAATGAGCAGTTCTTC. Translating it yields CASSSGSGFFNEQFF.

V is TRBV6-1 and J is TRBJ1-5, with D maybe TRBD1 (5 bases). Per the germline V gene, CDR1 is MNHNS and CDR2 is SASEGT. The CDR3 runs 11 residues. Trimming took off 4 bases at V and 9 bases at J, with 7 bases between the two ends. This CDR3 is CASSVQAPQHF. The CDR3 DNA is TGTGCCAGCAGTGTACAGGCGCCCCAGCATTTT.

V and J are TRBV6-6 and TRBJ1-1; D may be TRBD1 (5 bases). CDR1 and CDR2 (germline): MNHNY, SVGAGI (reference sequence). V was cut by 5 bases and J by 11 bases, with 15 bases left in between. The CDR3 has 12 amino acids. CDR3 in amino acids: CASSARDGRAFF. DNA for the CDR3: TGTGCCAGCAGTGCCCGGGACGGCCGGGCTTTCTTT.

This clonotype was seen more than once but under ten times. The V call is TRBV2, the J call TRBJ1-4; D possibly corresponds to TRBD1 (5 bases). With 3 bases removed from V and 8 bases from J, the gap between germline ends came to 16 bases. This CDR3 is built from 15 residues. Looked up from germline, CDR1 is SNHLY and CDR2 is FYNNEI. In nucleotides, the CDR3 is TGTGCCAGCAGTGATGGTTTGGGGCAGACCGAAAAACTGTTTTTT. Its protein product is CASSDGLGQTEKLFF.

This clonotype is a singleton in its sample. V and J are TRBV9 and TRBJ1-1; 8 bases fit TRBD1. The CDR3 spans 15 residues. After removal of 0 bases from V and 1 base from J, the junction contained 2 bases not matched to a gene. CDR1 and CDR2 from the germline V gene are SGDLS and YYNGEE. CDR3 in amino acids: CASSVATGANTEAFF. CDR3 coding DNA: TGTGCCAGCAGCGTAGCGACAGGGGCGAACACTGAAGCTTTCTTT.

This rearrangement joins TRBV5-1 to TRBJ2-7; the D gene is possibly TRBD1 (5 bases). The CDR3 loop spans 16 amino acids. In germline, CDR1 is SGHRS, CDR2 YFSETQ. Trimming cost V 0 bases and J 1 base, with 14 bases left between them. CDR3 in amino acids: CASSLAAGKGSYEQYF. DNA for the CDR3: TGCGCCAGCAGCTTGGCGGCAGGGAAGGGATCCTACGAGCAGTACTTC.

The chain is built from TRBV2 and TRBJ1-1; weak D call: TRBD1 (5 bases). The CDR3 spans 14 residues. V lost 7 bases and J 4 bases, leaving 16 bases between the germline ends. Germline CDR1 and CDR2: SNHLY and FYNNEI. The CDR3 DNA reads TGTGCCAGCACTGCGACAGTACTTGGCACTGAAGCTTTCTTT. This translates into CASTATVLGTEAFF.

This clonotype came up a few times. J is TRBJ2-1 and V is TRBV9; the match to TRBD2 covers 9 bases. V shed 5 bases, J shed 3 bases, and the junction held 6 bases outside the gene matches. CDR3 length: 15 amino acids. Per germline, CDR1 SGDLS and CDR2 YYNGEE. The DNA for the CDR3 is TGTGCCAGCAGTGAGCTAGCGGGGAGCTACAATGAGCAGTTCTTC. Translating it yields CASSELAGSYNEQFF.

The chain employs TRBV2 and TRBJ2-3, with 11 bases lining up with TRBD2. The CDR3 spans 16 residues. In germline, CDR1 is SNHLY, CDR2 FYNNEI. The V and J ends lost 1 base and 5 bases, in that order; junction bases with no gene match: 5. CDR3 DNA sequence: TGTGCCAGCAGTGAAGTGTCTAGCGGGGGGAAAGATACGCAGTATTTT. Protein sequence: CASSEVSSGGKDTQYF.

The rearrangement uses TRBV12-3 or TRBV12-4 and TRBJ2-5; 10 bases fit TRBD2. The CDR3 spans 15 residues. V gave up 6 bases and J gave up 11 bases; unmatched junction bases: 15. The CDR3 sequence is CASRELAGSHNEQYF. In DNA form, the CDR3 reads TGTGCCAGCAGAGAACTAGCGGGGAGTCACAATGAGCAGTACTTC.

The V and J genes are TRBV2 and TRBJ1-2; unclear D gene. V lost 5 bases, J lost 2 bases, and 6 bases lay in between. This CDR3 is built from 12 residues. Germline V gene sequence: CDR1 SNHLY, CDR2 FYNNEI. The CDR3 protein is CASSPLNYGYTF. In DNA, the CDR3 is TGTGCCAGCAGTCCACTGAACTATGGCTACACCTTC.

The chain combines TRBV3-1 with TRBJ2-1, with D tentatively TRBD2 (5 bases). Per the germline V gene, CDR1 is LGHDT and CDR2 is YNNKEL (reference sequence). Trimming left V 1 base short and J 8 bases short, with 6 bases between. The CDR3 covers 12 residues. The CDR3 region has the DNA TGTGCCAGCAGCCAAGTGAGGGATGAGCAGTTCTTC. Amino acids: CASSQVRDEQFF.

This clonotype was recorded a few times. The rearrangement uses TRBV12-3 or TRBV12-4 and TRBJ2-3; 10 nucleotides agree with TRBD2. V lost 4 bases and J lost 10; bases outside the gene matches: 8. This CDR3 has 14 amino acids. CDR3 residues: CASSSAGGSAAQYF. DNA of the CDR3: TGTGCCAGCAGTTCAGCGGGGGGGTCCGCTGCGCAGTATTTT.

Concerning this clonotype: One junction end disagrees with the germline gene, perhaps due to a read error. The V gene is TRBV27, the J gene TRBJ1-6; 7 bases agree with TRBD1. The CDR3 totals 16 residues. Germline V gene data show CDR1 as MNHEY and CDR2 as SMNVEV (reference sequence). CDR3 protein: CAGSFTRDRTNSPLHF. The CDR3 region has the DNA TGTGCCGGCAGTTTTACTAGGGACAGAACAAATTCACCCCTCCACTTT.

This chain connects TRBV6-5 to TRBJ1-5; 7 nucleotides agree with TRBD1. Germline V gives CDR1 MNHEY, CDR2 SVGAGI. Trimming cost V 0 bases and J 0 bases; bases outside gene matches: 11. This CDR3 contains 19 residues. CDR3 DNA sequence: TGTGCCAGCAGTTACTCGCGACCCGGGACAGACTATAGCAATCAGCCCCAGCATTTT. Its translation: CASSYSRPGTDYSNQPQHF.

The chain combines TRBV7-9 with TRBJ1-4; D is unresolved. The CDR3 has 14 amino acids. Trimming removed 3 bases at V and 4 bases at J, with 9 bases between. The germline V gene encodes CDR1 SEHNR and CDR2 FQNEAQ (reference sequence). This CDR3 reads CASSLSISNEKLFF. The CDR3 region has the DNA TGTGCCAGCAGCTTGAGCATCAGTAATGAAAAACTGTTTTTT.

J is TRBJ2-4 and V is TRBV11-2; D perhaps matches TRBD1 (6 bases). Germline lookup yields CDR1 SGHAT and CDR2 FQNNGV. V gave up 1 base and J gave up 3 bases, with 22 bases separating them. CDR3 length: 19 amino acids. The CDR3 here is CASSLALVGVGQRKNIQYF. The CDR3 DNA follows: TGTGCCAGCAGCTTAGCTCTCGTCGGGGTCGGACAGCGCAAAAACATTCAGTACTTC.

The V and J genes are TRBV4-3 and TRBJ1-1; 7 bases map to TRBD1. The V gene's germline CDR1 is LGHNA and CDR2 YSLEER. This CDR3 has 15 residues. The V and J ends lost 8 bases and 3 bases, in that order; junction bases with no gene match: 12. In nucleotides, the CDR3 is TGCGCCAGCGGCGGTCAGACAGGGCTTTACACTGAAGCTTTCTTT. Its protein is CASGGQTGLYTEAFF.

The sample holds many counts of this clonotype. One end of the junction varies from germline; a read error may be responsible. Here the CDR3 DNA reads TGCGCCAGCAGTGGGGGGCGCGGTTACGAGCAGTACTTC. This gives the protein CASSGGRGYEQYF. This chain connects TRBV2 to TRBJ2-7, with D perhaps given as TRBD1 or TRBD2 (6 bases each). Germline values: CDR1 SNHLY, CDR2 FYNNEI. CDR3 length: 13 residues.